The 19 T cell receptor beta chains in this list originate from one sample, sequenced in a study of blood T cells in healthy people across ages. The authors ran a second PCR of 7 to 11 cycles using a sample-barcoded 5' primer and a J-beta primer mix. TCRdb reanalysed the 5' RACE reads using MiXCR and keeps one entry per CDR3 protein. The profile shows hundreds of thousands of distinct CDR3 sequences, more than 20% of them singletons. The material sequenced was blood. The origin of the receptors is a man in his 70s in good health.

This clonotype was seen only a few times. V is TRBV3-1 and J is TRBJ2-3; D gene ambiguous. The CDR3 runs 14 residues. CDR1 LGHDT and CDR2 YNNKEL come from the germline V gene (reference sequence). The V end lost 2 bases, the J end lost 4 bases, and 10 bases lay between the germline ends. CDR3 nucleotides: TGTGCCAGCAGCCAAAGCGTGGCCTCAGATACGCAGTATTTT. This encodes CASSQSVASDTQYF.

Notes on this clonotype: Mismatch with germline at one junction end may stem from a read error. The chain's CDR3 is CASSSRDRGLTGEFF. The CDR3 coding sequence is TGTGCCAGCAGTTCCCGGGACAGGGGCCTAACGGGGGAGTTCTTC. The rearrangement links TRBV27 to TRBJ2-5; 10 positions match TRBD1. Germline lookup yields CDR1 MNHEY and CDR2 SMNVEV (reference sequence). This CDR3 comprises 15 residues.

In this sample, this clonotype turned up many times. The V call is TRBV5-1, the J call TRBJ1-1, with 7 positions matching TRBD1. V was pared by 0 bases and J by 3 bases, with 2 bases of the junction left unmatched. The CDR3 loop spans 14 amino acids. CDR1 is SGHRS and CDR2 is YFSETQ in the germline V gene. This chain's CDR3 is CASSLEGADTEAFF. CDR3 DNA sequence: TGCGCCAGCAGCTTGGAGGGGGCGGACACTGAAGCTTTCTTT.

CDR3 loop: CASSLEAPPVNYEQYF. Written as DNA, the CDR3 is TGTGCCAGCAGCTTAGAGGCTCCTCCCGTAAACTACGAGCAGTACTTC. The rearrangement joins TRBV7-2 to TRBJ2-7, with D uncertain. This CDR3 has 16 residues. Looked up from germline, CDR1 is SGHTA and CDR2 is FQGNSA. The V gene lost 1 base and the J gene lost 3 bases, with 16 bases spanning the gap. The full variable domain, its missing parts supplied by reference TRBV7-2 and TRBJ2-7, is GAGVSQSPSNKVTEKGKDVELRCDPISGHTALYWYRQSLGQGLEFLIYFQGNSAPDKSGLPSDRFSAERTGGSVSTLTIQRTQQEDSAVYLCASSLEAPPVNYEQYFGPGTRLTVT.

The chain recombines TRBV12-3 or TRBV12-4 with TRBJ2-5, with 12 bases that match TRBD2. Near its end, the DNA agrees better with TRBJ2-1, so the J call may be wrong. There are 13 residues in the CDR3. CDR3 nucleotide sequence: TGTGCCAGCAGGCCGGGACTAGCGGGTGAGCAGTTCTTC. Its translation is CASRPGLAGEQFF.

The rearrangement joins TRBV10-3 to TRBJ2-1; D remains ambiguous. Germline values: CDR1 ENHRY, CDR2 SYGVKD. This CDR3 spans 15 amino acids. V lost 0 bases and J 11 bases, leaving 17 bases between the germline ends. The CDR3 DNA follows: TGTGCCATCAGTGAGTCTCCGGTCCTCGACTTTCAGCAGTTCTTC. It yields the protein CAISESPVLDFQQFF.

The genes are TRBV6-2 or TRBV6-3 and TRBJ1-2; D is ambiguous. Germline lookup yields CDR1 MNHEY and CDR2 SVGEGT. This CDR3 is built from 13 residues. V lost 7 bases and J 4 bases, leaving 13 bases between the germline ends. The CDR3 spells CASTEHWSYGYTF. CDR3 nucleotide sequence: TGTGCCAGCACCGAACATTGGAGCTATGGCTACACCTTC.

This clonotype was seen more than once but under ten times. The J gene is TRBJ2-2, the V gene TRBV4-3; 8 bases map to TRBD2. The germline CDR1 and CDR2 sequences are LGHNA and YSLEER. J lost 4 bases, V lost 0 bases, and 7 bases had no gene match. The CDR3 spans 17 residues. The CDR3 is CASSQEVLAGRTGELFF. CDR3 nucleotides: TGCGCCAGCAGCCAAGAGGTCCTAGCGGGTCGCACCGGGGAGCTGTTTTTT.

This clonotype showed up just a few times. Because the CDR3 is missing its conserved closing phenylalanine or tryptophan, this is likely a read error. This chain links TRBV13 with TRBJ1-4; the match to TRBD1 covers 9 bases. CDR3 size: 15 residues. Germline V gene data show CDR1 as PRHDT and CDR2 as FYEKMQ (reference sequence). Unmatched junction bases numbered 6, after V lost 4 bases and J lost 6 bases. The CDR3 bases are TGTGCCAGCAGCTCGACCCGGGACAGGGATGAAAAACTGTTTTCT. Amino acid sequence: CASSSTRDRDEKLFS.

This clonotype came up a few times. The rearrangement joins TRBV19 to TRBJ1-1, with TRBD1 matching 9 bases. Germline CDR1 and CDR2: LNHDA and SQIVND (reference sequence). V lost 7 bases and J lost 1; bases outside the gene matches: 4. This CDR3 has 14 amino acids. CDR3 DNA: TGTGCCAGTACCATGGACAGGGGGAACACTGAAGCTTTCTTT. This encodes CASTMDRGNTEAFF.

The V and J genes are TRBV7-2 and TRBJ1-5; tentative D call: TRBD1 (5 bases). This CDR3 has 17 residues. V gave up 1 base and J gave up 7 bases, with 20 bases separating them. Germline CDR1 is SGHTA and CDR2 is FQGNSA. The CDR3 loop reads CASSLVYRARVDQPQHF. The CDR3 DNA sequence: TGTGCCAGCAGCTTAGTCTACCGGGCCAGGGTTGACCAGCCCCAGCATTTT.

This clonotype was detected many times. This CDR3 reads CSGLGTNKETQYF. The CDR3, as DNA: TGCAGCGGCCTCGGGACTAACAAAGAGACCCAGTACTTC. The rearrangement joins TRBV29-1 to TRBJ2-5; TRBD2 aligns across 7 bases. Germline values: CDR1 SQVTM, CDR2 ANQGSEA. This CDR3 contains 13 residues. With 7 bases clipped from V and 3 bases from J, the junction kept 8 bases outside the gene matches.

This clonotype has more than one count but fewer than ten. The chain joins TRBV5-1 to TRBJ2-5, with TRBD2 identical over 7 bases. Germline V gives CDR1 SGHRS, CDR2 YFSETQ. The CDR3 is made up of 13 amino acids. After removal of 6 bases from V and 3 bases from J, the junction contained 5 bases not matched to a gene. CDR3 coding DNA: TGCGCCAGCAAACTAGCGAGAGAAGAGACCCAGTACTTC. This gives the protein CASKLAREETQYF.

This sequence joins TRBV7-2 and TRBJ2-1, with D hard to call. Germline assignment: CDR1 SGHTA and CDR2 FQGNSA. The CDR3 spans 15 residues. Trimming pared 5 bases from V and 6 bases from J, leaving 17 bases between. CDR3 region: CASSVSPTSSNEQFF. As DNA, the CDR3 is TGTGCCAGCAGCGTTAGCCCGACCTCTTCCAATGAGCAGTTCTTC. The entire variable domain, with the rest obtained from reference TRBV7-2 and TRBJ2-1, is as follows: GAGVSQSPSNKVTEKGKDVELRCDPISGHTALYWYRQSLGQGLEFLIYFQGNSAPDKSGLPSDRFSAERTGGSVSTLTIQRTQQEDSAVYLCASSVSPTSSNEQFFGPGTRLTVL.

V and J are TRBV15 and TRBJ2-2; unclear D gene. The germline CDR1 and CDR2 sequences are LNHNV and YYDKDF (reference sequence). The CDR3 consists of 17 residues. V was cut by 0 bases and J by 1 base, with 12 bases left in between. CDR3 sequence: CATSRDQADKNTGELFF. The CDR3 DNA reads TGTGCCACCAGCAGAGATCAGGCAGACAAGAACACCGGGGAGCTGTTTTTT.

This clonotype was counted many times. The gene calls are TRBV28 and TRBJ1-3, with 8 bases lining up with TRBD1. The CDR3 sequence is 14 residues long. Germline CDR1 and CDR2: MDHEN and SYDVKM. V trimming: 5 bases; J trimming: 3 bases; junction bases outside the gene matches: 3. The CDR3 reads CASSPGGSGNTIYF. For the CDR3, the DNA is TGTGCCAGCAGTCCAGGGGGCAGTGGAAACACCATATATTTT.

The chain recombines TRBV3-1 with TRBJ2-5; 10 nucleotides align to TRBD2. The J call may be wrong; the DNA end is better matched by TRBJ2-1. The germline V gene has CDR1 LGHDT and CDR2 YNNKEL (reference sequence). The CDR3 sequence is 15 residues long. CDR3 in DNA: TGTGCCAGCAGCCTACAGGGACTAGCGACGAATGAGCAGTTCTTC. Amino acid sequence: CASSLQGLATNEQFF.

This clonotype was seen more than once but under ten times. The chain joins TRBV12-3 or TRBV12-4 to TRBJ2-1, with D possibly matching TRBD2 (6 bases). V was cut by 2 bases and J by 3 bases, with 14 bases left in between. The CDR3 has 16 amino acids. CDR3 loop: CASSLKGRRDYNEQFF. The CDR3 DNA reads TGTGCCAGCAGTTTAAAGGGCAGGAGGGACTACAATGAGCAGTTCTTC.

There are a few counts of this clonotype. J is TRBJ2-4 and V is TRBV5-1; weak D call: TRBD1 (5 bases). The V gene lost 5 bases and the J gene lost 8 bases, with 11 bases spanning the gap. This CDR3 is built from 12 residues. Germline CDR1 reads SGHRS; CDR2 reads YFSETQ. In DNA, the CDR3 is TGCGCCAGCAGTCAGCTAGGGGACATTCAGTACTTC. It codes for CASSQLGDIQYF. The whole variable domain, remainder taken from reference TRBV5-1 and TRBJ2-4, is KAGVTQTPRYLIKTRGQQVTLSCSPISGHRSVSWYQQTPGQGLQFLFEYFSETQRNKGNFPGRFSGRQFSNSRSEMNVSTLELGDSALYLCASSQLGDIQYFGAGTRLSVL.